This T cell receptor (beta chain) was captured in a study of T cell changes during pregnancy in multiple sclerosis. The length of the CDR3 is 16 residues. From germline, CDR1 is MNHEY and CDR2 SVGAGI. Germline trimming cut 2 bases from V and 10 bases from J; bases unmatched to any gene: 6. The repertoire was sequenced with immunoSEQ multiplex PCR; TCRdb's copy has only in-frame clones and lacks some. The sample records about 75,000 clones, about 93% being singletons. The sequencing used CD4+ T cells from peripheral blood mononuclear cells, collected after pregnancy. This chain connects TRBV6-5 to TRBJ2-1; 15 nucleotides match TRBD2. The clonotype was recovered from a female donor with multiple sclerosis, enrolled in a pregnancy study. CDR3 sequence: CASSYLGTSGRTEQFF. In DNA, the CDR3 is TGTGCCAGCAGTTACCTTGGGACTAGCGGGAGGACCGAGCAGTTCTTC.